The clone carrying this T cell receptor (beta chain) showed up many times. The data stem from a study of neurological immune-mediated disorders. The J segment lost 3 bases and the V segment lost 0 bases, leaving 6 bases of the junction unmatched. CDR1 and CDR2 from the germline V gene are MNHEY and SVGAGI. The CDR3 has 16 residues. Via MiXCR, TCRdb re-called the 5' RACE reads, giving one row per CDR3 protein. Of roughly 38,000 distinct CDR3 sequences detected, roughly 7% appear once; the ten largest clones hold 4.4%. Stored at -80 C, 2 million PBMCs were the source of the unsorted libraries. The sequence was obtained from a woman aged 40-49 years in good health. The chain links TRBV6-5 to TRBJ2-3; 7 bases match TRBD2. Sequencing was carried out using PBMCs. CDR3 amino acids: CASSYSAGERTDTQYF. The CDR3 coding sequence is TGTGCCAGCAGTTACTCGGCGGGAGAAAGGACAGATACGCAGTATTTT.